This T cell receptor beta chain was recovered during a study of technical replicates of blood from a few donors. There are 12 residues in the CDR3. V dropped 6 bases and J dropped 4 bases, with 7 bases sitting between them. Germline CDR1 SNHLY, CDR2 FYNNEI. The method was immunoSEQ multiplex PCR; TCRdb's version includes in-frame clones alone and lacks a portion of them. The sample holds tens of thousands of clones, 94% seen once. The V and J genes are TRBV2 and TRBJ2-1; maybe TRBD1 (5 bases). The TCR originated in a human donor in good health. Sequencing used T cells isolated from PBMCs. CDR3 sequence reads: CASRTAYNEQFF. The CDR3 DNA follows: TGTGCCAGCAGGACAGCATACAATGAGCAGTTCTTC.